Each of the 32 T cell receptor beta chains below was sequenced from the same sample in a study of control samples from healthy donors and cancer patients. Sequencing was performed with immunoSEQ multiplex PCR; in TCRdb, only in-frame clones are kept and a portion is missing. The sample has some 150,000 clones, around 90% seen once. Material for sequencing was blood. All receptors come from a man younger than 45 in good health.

DNA for the CDR3: TGTGCCAGCAGCGCCAACAGGGGTTACGAGCAGTACTTC. Protein: CASSANRGYEQYF. This sequence joins TRBV7-3 and TRBJ2-7, with 7 positions matching TRBD1. CDR1 is SGHTA and CDR2 is FQGTGA in the germline V gene. The CDR3 is 13 residues long. J was trimmed by 4 bases and V by 5 bases; bases with no gene match: 5. The full variable domain, with the rest looked up from reference TRBV7-3 and TRBJ2-7, is GAGVSQTPSNKVTEKGKYVELRCDPISGHTALYWYRQSLGQGPEFLIYFQGTGAADDSGLPNDRFFAVRPEGSVSTLKIQRTERGDSAVYLCASSANRGYEQYFGPGTRLTVT.

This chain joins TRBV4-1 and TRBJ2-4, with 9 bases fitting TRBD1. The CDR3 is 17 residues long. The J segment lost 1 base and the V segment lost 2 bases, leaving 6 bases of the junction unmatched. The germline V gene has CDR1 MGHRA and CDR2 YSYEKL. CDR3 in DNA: TGCGCCAGCAGCCAACCACAGGGGGCCGGGGCCAAAAACATTCAGTACTTC. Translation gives CASSQPQGAGAKNIQYF.

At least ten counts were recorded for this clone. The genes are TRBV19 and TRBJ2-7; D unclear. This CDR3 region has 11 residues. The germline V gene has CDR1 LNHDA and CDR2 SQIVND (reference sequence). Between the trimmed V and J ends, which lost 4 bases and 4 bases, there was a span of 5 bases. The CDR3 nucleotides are TGTGCCAGTAGTAAAAAGTACGAGCAGTACTTC. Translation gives CASSKKYEQYF. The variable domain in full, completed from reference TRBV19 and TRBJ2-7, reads DGGITQSPKYLFRKEGQNVTLSCEQNLNHDAMYWYRQDPGQGLRLIYYSQIVNDFQKGDIAEGYSVSREKKESFPLTVTSAQKNPTAFYLCASSKKYEQYFGPGTRLTVT.

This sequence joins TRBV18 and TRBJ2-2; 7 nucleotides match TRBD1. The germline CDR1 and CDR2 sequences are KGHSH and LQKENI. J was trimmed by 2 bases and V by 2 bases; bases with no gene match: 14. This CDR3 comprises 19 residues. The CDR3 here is CASSPVLVLQGSNTGELFF. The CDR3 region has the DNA TGTGCCAGCTCACCAGTCCTCGTTCTACAGGGGTCCAACACCGGGGAGCTGTTTTTT.

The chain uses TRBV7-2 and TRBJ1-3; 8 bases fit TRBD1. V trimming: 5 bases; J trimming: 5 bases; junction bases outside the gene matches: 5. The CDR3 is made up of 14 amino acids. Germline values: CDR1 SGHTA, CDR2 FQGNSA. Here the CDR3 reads CASSPRTGRNTIYF. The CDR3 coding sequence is TGTGCCAGCAGCCCCCGGACAGGGAGAAACACCATATATTTT.

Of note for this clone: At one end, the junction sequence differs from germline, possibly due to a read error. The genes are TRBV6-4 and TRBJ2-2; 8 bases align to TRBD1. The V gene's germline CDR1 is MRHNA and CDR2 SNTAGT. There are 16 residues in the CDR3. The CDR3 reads CASREGDRMNTGELFF. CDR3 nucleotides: TGTGCCAGCCGTGAGGGGGACAGGATGAACACCGGGGAGCTGTTTTTT.

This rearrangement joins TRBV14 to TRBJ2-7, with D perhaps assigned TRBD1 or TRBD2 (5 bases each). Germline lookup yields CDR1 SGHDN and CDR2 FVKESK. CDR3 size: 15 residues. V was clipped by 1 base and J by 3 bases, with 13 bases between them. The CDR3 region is CASSQGGYGRYEQYF. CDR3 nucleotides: TGTGCCAGCAGCCAAGGGGGGTACGGACGCTACGAGCAGTACTTC.

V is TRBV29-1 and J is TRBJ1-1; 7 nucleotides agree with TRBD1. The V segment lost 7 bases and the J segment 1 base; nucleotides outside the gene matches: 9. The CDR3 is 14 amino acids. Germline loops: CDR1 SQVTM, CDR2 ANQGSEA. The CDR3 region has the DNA TGCAGCGCCCTTGGCGACAGGGAGAACACTGAAGCTTTCTTT. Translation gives CSALGDRENTEAFF.

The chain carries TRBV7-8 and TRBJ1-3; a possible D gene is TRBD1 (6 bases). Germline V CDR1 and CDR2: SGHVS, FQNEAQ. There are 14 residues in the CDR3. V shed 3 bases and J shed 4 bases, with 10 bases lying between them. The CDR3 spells CASSFDRIGNTIYF. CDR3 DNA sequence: TGTGCCAGCAGCTTTGACAGGATAGGAAACACCATATATTTT. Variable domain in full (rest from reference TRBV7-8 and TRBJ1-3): GAGVSQSPRYKVAKRGQDVALRCDPISGHVSLFWYQQALGQGPEFLTYFQNEAQLDKSGLPSDRFFAERPEGSVSTLKIQRTQQEDSAVYLCASSFDRIGNTIYFGEGSWLTVV.

In DNA form, the CDR3 reads TGTGCCAGCAGCGTAGCTACCCCGACTAGCGGGGGTTTCGACACGGATACGCAGTATTTT. As protein: CASSVATPTSGGFDTDTQYF. V is TRBV9 and J is TRBJ2-3; TRBD2 matches 12 bases. The CDR3 consists of 20 residues. Germline trimming cut 0 bases from V and 6 bases from J; bases unmatched to any gene: 17. Germline loops: CDR1 SGDLS, CDR2 YYNGEE.

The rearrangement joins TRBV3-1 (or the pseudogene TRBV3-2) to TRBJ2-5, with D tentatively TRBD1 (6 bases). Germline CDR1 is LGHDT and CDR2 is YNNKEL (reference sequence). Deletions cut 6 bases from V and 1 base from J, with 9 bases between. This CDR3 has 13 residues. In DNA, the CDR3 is TGTGCCAGCAGGGACAGCCTCCAAGAGACCCAGTACTTC. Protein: CASRDSLQETQYF.

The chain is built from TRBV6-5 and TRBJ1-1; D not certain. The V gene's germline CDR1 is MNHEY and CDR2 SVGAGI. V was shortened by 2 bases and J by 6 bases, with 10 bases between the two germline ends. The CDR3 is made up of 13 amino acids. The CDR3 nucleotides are TGTGCCAGCAGTTACAGCGTCGTTGCTGAAGCTTTCTTT. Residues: CASSYSVVAEAFF.

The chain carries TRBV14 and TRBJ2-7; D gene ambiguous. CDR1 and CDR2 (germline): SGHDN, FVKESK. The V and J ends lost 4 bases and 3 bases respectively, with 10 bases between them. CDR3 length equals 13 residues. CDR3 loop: CASSRSPIYEQYF. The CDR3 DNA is TGTGCCAGCAGCCGTTCTCCCATCTACGAGCAGTACTTC.

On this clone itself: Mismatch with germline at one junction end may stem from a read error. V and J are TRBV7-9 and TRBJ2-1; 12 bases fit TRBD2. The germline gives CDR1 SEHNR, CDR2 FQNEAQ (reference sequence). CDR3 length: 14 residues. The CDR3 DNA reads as TGTGCCAGCAGCCTAGCGGGAGGGGAGAATGAGCAGTTCTTC. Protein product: CASSLAGGENEQFF.

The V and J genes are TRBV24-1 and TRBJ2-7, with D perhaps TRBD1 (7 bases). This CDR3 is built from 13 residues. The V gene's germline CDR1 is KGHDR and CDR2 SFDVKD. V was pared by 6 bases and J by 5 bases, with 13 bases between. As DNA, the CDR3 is TGTGCCACCAGTCAGGGGGGCAGGCACGAGCAGTACTTC. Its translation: CATSQGGRHEQYF.

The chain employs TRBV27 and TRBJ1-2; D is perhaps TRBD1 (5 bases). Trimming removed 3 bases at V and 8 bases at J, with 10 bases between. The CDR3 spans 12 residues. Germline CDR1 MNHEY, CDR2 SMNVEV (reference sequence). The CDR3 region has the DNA TGTGCCAGCAGTTTCGAAGGGGTCGGCTACACCTTC. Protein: CASSFEGVGYTF.

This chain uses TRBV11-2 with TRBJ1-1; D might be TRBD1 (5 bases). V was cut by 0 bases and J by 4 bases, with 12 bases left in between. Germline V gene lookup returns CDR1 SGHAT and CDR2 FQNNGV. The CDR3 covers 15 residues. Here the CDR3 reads CASSLDLGGVTEAFF. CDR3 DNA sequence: TGTGCCAGCAGCTTAGATCTGGGGGGAGTCACTGAAGCTTTCTTT.

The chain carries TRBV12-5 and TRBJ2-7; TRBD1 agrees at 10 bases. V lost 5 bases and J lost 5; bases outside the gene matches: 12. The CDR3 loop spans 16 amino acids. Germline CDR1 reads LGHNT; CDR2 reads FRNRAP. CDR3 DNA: TGTGCTAGTGGTGCCCTTTTCGGGACAGGGGACCACGAGCAGTACTTC. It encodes CASGALFGTGDHEQYF.

CDR3 in DNA: TGTGCCAGCAGAGAGATAACAGGGGGCGGCACTGAAGCTTTCTTT. Amino acids: CASREITGGGTEAFF. V is TRBV6-5 and J is TRBJ1-1; the match to TRBD1 covers 9 bases. CDR3 length: 15 residues. The V and J ends lost 6 bases and 4 bases, in that order; junction bases with no gene match: 9. Germline V lookup: CDR1 MNHEY, CDR2 SVGAGI.

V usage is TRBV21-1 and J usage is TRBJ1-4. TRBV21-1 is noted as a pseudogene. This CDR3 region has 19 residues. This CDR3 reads CASSKSSCAGELANEKLFF. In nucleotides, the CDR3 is TGTGCCAGCAGCAAATCGAGCTGTGCGGGGGAGTTAGCTAATGAAAAACTGTTTTTT.

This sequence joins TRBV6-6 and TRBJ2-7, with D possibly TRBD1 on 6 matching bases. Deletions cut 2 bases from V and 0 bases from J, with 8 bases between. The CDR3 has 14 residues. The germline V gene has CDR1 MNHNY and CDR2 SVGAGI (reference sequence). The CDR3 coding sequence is TGTGCCAGCAGTTACCTAGGGGGCTCCTACGAGCAGTACTTC. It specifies CASSYLGGSYEQYF.

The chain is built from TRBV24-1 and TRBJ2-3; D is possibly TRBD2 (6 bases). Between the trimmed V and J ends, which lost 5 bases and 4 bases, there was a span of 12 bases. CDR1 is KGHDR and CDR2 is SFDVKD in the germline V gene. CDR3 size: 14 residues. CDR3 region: CATSGIGGSDTQYF. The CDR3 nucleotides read TGTGCCACCAGTGGTATCGGGGGTTCAGATACGCAGTATTTT.

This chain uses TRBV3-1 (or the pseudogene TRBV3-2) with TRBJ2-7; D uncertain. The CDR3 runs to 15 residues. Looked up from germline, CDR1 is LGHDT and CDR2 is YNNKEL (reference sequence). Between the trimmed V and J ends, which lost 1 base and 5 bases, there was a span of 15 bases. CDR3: CASSQGLLLGDEQYF. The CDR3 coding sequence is TGTGCCAGCAGCCAAGGTCTACTCCTTGGTGACGAGCAGTACTTC.

The CDR3 region has the DNA TGTGCCAGTAGTTCCTCGACAGGGCGCGCCACCACTGAAGCTTTCTTT. Its protein is CASSSSTGRATTEAFF. V gene TRBV19 combines with J gene TRBJ1-1; TRBD1 matches 7 bases. The germline V gene has CDR1 LNHDA and CDR2 SQIVND (reference sequence). V dropped 5 bases and J dropped 4; count of bases not matched to a gene: 13. The CDR3 extends over 16 amino acids.

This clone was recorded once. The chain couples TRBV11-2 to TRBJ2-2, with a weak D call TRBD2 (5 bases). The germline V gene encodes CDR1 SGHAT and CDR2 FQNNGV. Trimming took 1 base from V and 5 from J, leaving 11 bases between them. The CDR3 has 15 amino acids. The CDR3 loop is CASSLGRFETGELFF. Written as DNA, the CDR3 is TGTGCCAGCAGCTTAGGGAGGTTTGAGACCGGGGAGCTGTTTTTT.

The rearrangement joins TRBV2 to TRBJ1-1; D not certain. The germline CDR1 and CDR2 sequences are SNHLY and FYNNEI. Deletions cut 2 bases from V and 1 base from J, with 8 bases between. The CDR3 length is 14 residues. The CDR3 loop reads CASSERGTNTEAFF. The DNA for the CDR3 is TGTGCCAGCAGTGAACGAGGCACGAACACTGAAGCTTTCTTT.

DNA for the CDR3: TGTGCCAGCAGCTTGGCGAGCACAGATACGCAGTATTTT. Protein product: CASSLASTDTQYF. This chain connects TRBV5-4 to TRBJ2-3; the D is unclear. The CDR3 sequence is 13 residues long. In germline, CDR1 is SGHNT, CDR2 YYREEE (reference sequence). Deletions cut 0 bases from V and 0 bases from J, with 2 bases between.

The CDR3 DNA reads TGTGCCAGCAGCCACGTGGGCCAGGGTGTCTTTGAGCAGTTCTTC. Translating gives CASSHVGQGVFEQFF. This chain connects TRBV6-2 or TRBV6-3 to TRBJ2-1; weak D call: TRBD1 (5 bases). V shed 6 bases and J shed 9 bases, with 21 bases lying between them. There are 15 residues in the CDR3. Germline loops: CDR1 MNHEY, CDR2 SVGEGT.

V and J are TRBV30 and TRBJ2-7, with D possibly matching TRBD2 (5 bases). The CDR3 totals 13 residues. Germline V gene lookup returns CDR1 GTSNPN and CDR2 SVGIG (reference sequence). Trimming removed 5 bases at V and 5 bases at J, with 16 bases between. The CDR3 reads CAWGLAGGDEQYF. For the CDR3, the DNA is TGTGCCTGGGGCCTGGCGGGTGGCGACGAGCAGTACTTC. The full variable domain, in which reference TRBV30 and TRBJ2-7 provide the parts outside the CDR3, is SQTIHQWPATLVQPVGSPLSLECTVEGTSNPNLYWYRQAAGRGLQLLFYSVGIGQISSEVPQNLSASRPQDRQFILSSKKLLLSDSGFYLCAWGLAGGDEQYFGPGTRLTVT.

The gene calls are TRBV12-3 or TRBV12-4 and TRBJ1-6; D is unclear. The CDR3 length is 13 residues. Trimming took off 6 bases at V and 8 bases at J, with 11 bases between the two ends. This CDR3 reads CASSYQVDSPLHF. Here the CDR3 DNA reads TGTGCCAGCAGCTACCAAGTTGATTCACCCCTCCACTTT.

CDR3 DNA sequence: TGTGCCAGTAGTCGTCGACAGGGAGGGGACACTGAAGCTTTCTTT. Translation gives CASSRRQGGDTEAFF. V and J are TRBV19 and TRBJ1-1; 7 bases are shared with TRBD1. This CDR3 is 15 amino acids long. The V and J ends lost 5 bases and 3 bases, in that order; junction bases with no gene match: 9. Germline-derived CDR1 and CDR2 are LNHDA and SQIVND (reference sequence).

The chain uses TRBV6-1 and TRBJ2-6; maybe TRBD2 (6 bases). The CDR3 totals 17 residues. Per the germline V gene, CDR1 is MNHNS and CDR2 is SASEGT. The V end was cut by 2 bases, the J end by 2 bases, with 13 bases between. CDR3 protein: CASSEIPGGAGANVLTF. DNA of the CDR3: TGTGCCAGCAGTGAAATCCCCGGGGGAGCTGGGGCCAACGTCCTGACTTTC.